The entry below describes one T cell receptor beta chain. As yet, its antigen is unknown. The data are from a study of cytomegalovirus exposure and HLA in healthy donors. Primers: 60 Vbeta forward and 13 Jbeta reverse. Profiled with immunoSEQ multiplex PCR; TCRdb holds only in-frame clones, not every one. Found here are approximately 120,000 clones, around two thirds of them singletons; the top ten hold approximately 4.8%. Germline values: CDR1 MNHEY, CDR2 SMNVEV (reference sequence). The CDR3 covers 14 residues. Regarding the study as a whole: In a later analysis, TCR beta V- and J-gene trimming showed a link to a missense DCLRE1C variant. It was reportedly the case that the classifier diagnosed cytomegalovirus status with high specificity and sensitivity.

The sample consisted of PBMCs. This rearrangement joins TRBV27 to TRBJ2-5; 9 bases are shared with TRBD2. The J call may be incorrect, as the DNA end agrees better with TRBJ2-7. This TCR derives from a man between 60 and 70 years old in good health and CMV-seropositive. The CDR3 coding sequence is TGTGCCAGCACAGGGTCGGGACTAGCCGACGAGCAGTACTTC. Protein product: CASTGSGLADEQYF.